A selection of T cell receptor beta chains follows, all from one sample in a study of blood T cell repertoires in COVID-19. TCRdb keeps only in-frame clones here, not all; method: immunoSEQ multiplex PCR. In the table there are about 200,000 clones, 84% of which are singletons. Sequenced material: peripheral blood. The receptors originated from a man aged 45-65 years with active or convalescent COVID-19. Both conserved end residues are part of each CDR3. A D gene is named only where the DNA matches it firmly. Clone size is given for some rows only: seen once, a few or many times, or a class if the clone is expanded.

j_gene | d_gene | abundance | v_gene | CDR3nt | CDR3aa
TRBJ1-1 | - | few | TRBV28 | TGTGCCAGCAGTTTTATTACAGCCCGGCGTGAAGCTTTCTTT | CASSFITARREAFF
TRBJ1-2 | - | once | TRBV11-2 | TGTGCCAGCAGCTTAGGTCGCGGGCAAATGGACTATGGCTACACCTTC | CASSLGRGQMDYGYTF
TRBJ2-7 | TRBD2 | few | TRBV2 | TGTGCCAGCAGGACCGGGGGGGGACCGGGGGAGCAGTACTTC | CASRTGGGPGEQYF
TRBJ1-2 | TRBD1 | - | TRBV7-9 | TGTGCCAGCAGCCTTGACAGGGCGACGGACTATGGCTACACCTTC | CASSLDRATDYGYTF
TRBJ2-1 | TRBD1 | - | TRBV2 | TGTGCCAGCAGCCCGACCGGACAGGGGTCCTACAATGAGCAGTTCTTC | CASSPTGQGSYNEQFF
TRBJ1-3 | - | few | TRBV7-9 | TGTGCCAGCAGCTCCCAGAACCGAAACACCATATATTTT | CASSSQNRNTIYF
TRBJ1-5 | - | - | TRBV20-1 | TGCAGTGCTAGTGAAGGTCAGGGTTGGAACCAGCCCCAGCATTTT | CSASEGQGWNQPQHF
TRBJ1-6 | - | - | TRBV7-2 | TGTGCCAGCAGCTCGAACAGAAATTCACCCCTCCACTTT | CASSSNRNSPLHF
TRBJ1-6 | TRBD1 | - | TRBV7-9 | TGTGCCAGCAGCGGGACAGTACGGTCACCCCTCCACTTT | CASSGTVRSPLHF
TRBJ2-3 | - | - | TRBV15 | TGTGCCACCAGCAGAGAGCGGGGAACAGGGGATTCAGATACGCAGTATTTT | CATSRERGTGDSDTQYF
TRBJ1-2 | - | - | TRBV2 | TGTGCCAGCAGTGCTCGCAGGGATGGCTACACCTTC | CASSARRDGYTF
TRBJ1-2 | - | - | TRBV5-4 | TGTGCCAGCAGCTTGGAACAGGAAGTCTATGGCTACACCTTC | CASSLEQEVYGYTF
TRBJ2-7 | TRBD2 | - | TRBV5-4 | TGTGCCAGCAGCTTGGGGGGGACTAGCGAAGTCCACGAGCAGTACTTC | CASSLGGTSEVHEQYF
TRBJ2-5 | TRBD1 | - | TRBV24-1 | TGTGCCACCAGTGATTCCTACGGGACAGGGCTCGAGACCCAGTACTTC | CATSDSYGTGLETQYF
TRBJ2-7 | TRBD1 | once | TRBV5-7 | TGTGCCAGCCCCCAGGAGGGACAGGGGCTCTACGAGCAGTACTTC | CASPQEGQGLYEQYF
TRBJ2-5 | - | - | TRBV7-3 | TGTGCCAGCAGCTTATTCGGGGACCAAGAGACCCAGTACTTC | CASSLFGDQETQYF
TRBJ1-1 | TRBD1 | few | TRBV9 | TGTGCCAGCAGCGCCCCGGGACAGGGGAACACTGAAGCTTTCTTT | CASSAPGQGNTEAFF
TRBJ2-1 | TRBD2 | - | TRBV28 | TGTGCCAGCAGTTCTGGGACTAGCGCCCATGAGCAGTTCTTC | CASSSGTSAHEQFF
TRBJ2-5 | TRBD2 | - | TRBV11-1 | TGTGCCAGCAGCTCCAGACAGACGGGGGGAGAGACCCAGTACTTC | CASSSRQTGGETQYF
TRBJ2-2 | - | - | TRBV21-1 | TGTGCCAGCAGCAAAGAATCGGGGGACGAGAACACCGGGGAGCTGTTTTTT | CASSKESGDENTGELFF
TRBJ1-2 | - | - | TRBV19 | TGTGCCAGTAGTGTAGACAGGTCCTATGGCTACACCTTC | CASSVDRSYGYTF
TRBJ2-1 | TRBD2 | - | TRBV2 | TGTGCCAGCAGTGAGGGGGAGGGCCAGGGACATGAGCAGTTCTTC | CASSEGEGQGHEQFF
TRBJ1-2 | - | - | TRBV19 | TGTGCCAGTAGTATACCGCTTGGAGTCTATGGCTACACCTTC | CASSIPLGVYGYTF
TRBJ1-2 | TRBD1 | - | TRBV7-6 | TGTGCCAGCAGCTTAATAGGAGGGGGCTTGAAGTATGGCTACACCTTC | CASSLIGGGLKYGYTF
TRBJ1-2 | TRBD1 | - | TRBV28 | TGTGCCAGCAGTTTAGCGGCCGGGACAGCCTATTTCTATGGCTACACCTTC | CASSLAAGTAYFYGYTF
TRBJ1-4 | - | once | TRBV5-1 | TGCGCCAGCAGCTCCTCCGGACATTATAATGAAAAACTGTTTTTT | CASSSSGHYNEKLFF
TRBJ2-3 | TRBD2 | - | TRBV7-6 | TGTGCCAGCAGCTCGGATCCTCTAGCGGGAGCATTAGATACGCAGTATTTT | CASSSDPLAGALDTQYF
TRBJ2-5 | TRBD2 | - | TRBV5-1 | TGCGCCAGCAGCATCACTAGCGGGACTCAAGAGACCCAGTACTTC | CASSITSGTQETQYF
TRBJ1-5 | - | - | TRBV7-2 | TGTGCCAGCAGCTTAACTCCGGGTGTGGGCAATCAGCCCCAGCATTTT | CASSLTPGVGNQPQHF
TRBJ2-7 | - | - | TRBV27 | TGTGCCAGCAGTCCAAACACCCTGGCAGCGTCCAGCTACGAGCAGTACTTC | CASSPNTLAASSYEQYF
TRBJ1-1 | - | - | TRBV30 | TGTGCCTGGAGTGTACGGGGGAACACTGAAGCTTTCTTT | CAWSVRGNTEAFF
TRBJ2-5 | - | - | TRBV7-9 | TGTGCCAGCAGCCGCACAGGGTCCCCACAAGAGACCCAGTACTTC | CASSRTGSPQETQYF
TRBJ1-4 | - | once | TRBV28 | TGTGCCAGCAGGTTGACAGGTGGTTGGGAAAAACTGTTTTTT | CASRLTGGWEKLFF
TRBJ1-5 | TRBD1 | once | TRBV5-1 | TGCGCCAGCAGCAGACGGGACAGGGGCAATCAGCCCCAGCATTTT | CASSRRDRGNQPQHF
TRBJ2-3 | TRBD2 | - | TRBV11-3 | TGTGCCAGCAGCTTAGCTACCAGCGGGGTAGAGGATACGCAGTATTTT | CASSLATSGVEDTQYF
TRBJ2-7 | - | once | TRBV29-1 | TGCAGCGTGAAGGGACTTCGCTCCTACGAGCAGTACTTC | CSVKGLRSYEQYF
TRBJ1-3 | - | - | TRBV7-6 | TGTGCCAGCAGCTTATACAGGGATTCTGGAAACACCATATATTTT | CASSLYRDSGNTIYF
TRBJ1-1 | - | - | TRBV7-3 | TGTGCCAGCAGCTTCGAGGGGAACACTGAAGCTTTCTTT | CASSFEGNTEAFF
TRBJ1-1 | - | - | TRBV4-3 | TGCGCCAGCAGCCAAGCAGGGTCTATGGGCACTGAAGCTTTCTTT | CASSQAGSMGTEAFF
TRBJ2-2 | TRBD1 | once | TRBV24-1 | TGTGCCACCCGGACAGGGGAGGACACCGGGGAGCTGTTTTTT | CATRTGEDTGELFF
TRBJ2-3 | - | - | TRBV15 | TGTGCCACTAACCGAATAGCGGAGAGCACAGATACGCAGTATTTT | CATNRIAESTDTQYF
TRBJ1-1 | TRBD1 | - | TRBV5-1 | TGCGCCAGCAGCTTGGAAGGGACAGGACTGAACACTGAAGCTTTCTTT | CASSLEGTGLNTEAFF
TRBJ2-3 | - | - | TRBV5-1 | TGCGCCAGCAGCTTCATGGGCGGGCCTAGCACAGATACGCAGTATTTT | CASSFMGGPSTDTQYF
TRBJ2-3 | - | - | TRBV4-1 | TGCGCCAGCGCCGAGGGGGGCACAGATACGCAGTATTTT | CASAEGGTDTQYF
TRBJ1-1 | - | - | TRBV6-5 | TGTGCCAGCAGTTCGGTAGTCGTAGAGAACACTGAAGCTTTCTTT | CASSSVVVENTEAFF
TRBJ2-1 | TRBD2 | - | TRBV7-2 | TGTGCCAGCAGCTTAGAAGGGACTAGCGGGAGGTTCTACAATGAGCAGTTCTTC | CASSLEGTSGRFYNEQFF
TRBJ2-1 | TRBD2 | - | TRBV28 | TGTGCCAGCCAACTAGCGCTAACTTCCAATGAGCAGTTCTTC | CASQLALTSNEQFF
TRBJ2-7 | TRBD2 | - | TRBV20-1 | TGCAGTGCTAGTTTAGCGGGGGGTTTGAAAGAGCAGTACTTC | CSASLAGGLKEQYF
TRBJ2-5 | - | once | TRBV9 | TGTGCCAGCAGCCCCACCAGTACACAAGAGACCCAGTACTTC | CASSPTSTQETQYF
TRBJ1-1 | TRBD1 | - | TRBV7-2 | TGTGCCAGCAGCTACTCACAGGGGGTGAACACTGAAGCTTTCTTT | CASSYSQGVNTEAFF
TRBJ2-2 | TRBD1 | - | TRBV4-3 | TGCGCCAGCAGCCGCCTGACAGGGGGCGTTGGACACCATGACACCGGGGAGCTGTTTTTT | CASSRLTGGVGHHDTGELFF
TRBJ2-2 | TRBD2 | - | TRBV6-2/TRBV6-3 | TGTGCCAGCAGTTACCCCTCCGGGACTAGCGGGGGGGCCGGGCGCACCGGGGAGCTGTTTTTT | CASSYPSGTSGGAGRTGELFF
TRBJ2-3 | TRBD2 | once | TRBV10-2 | TGCGCCAGCAGTGACCCGCCGGGGGGGGCAGATACGCAGTATTTT | CASSDPPGGADTQYF
TRBJ1-2 | TRBD1 | - | TRBV2 | TGTGCCAGCGCCTTTAGAGGGACAGGGGTGGGCTACACCTTC | CASAFRGTGVGYTF